The 8 T cell receptor beta chains reported below all come from one sample, sequenced in a study of blood T cell repertoires in COVID-19. The data were produced by immunoSEQ multiplex PCR, yet TCRdb's version contains in-frame clones alone and is incomplete. The data contain a few hundred thousand clones, 89% of them seen just once; the ten biggest clones take up about 3%. Sequencing input: peripheral blood. These TCRs come from a woman aged 25 to 39 with COVID-19, enrolled during active disease.

This chain joins TRBV6-2 or TRBV6-3 and TRBJ2-2; D gene ambiguous. The germline V gene has CDR1 MNHEY and CDR2 SVGEGT. CDR3 length: 12 residues. Between the trimmed V and J ends, which lost 4 bases and 5 bases, there was a span of 5 bases. The CDR3 DNA reads as TGTGCCAGCAGTTGGCGGACCGGGGAGCTGTTTTTT. Encoded protein: CASSWRTGELFF.

The chain has TRBV3-1 (or the pseudogene TRBV3-2) and TRBJ2-1; TRBD1 aligns across 10 bases. The trim removed 4 bases at V and 8 bases at J, leaving 5 bases unmatched. The germline CDR1 and CDR2 sequences are LGHDT and YNNKEL (reference sequence). This CDR3 comprises 14 residues. CDR3 coding DNA: TGTGCCAGCAGCCCCCGGGACAGGGGCTATGAGCAGTTCTTC. Translation: CASSPRDRGYEQFF.

The chain combines TRBV3-1 (or the pseudogene TRBV3-2) with TRBJ1-3, with 7 bases matching TRBD1. The CDR3 extends over 15 amino acids. V lost 5 bases, J lost 0 bases, and 4 bases stayed unmatched. CDR1 is LGHDT and CDR2 is YNNKEL in the germline V gene (reference sequence). CDR3 sequence reads: CASSSGTDSGNTIYF. The DNA for the CDR3 is TGTGCCAGCAGCTCCGGGACAGACTCTGGAAACACCATATATTTT.

V gene TRBV9 combines with J gene TRBJ1-2, with D perhaps matching TRBD1 (5 bases). The CDR3 contains 16 residues. Between the trimmed V and J ends, which lost 4 bases and 6 bases, there was a span of 22 bases. Germline CDR1 SGDLS, CDR2 YYNGEE. CDR3: CASSPPPFGGVNGYTF. CDR3 in DNA: TGTGCCAGCAGCCCTCCCCCGTTTGGAGGGGTAAATGGCTACACCTTC.

The chain combines TRBV7-6 with TRBJ2-2; D remains unclear. Germline-derived CDR1 and CDR2 are SGHVS and FNYEAQ. Trimming left V 7 bases short and J 7 bases short, with 16 bases between. The CDR3 runs 14 residues. CDR3 loop: CASNQQALGGELFF. CDR3 in DNA: TGTGCCAGCAACCAGCAGGCGTTAGGCGGGGAGCTGTTTTTT.

The V and J genes are TRBV6-6 and TRBJ2-7; 7 nucleotides line up with TRBD1. After removal of 5 bases from V and 0 bases from J, the junction contained 13 bases not matched to a gene. The germline V gene encodes CDR1 MNHNY and CDR2 SVGAGI (reference sequence). CDR3 size: 17 residues. CDR3 sequence (DNA): TGTGCCAGCAGTCTCCAATCCCGGGACAGACTCTCCTACGAGCAGTACTTC. Translation gives CASSLQSRDRLSYEQYF.

V usage is TRBV5-6 and J usage is TRBJ2-7, with TRBD2 as a possible D gene (6 bases). This CDR3 is 13 amino acids long. Germline V gives CDR1 SGHDT, CDR2 YYEEEE. V gave up 6 bases and J gave up 4 bases, with 14 bases separating them. The CDR3 nucleotides read TGTGCCAGCACCCTACGGGGGACGTACGAGCAGTACGTC. This translates into CASTLRGTYEQYV.

There are a few counts of this clone. The rearrangement joins TRBV9 to TRBJ1-3; D not resolved. V was trimmed by 0 bases and J by 2 bases, leaving 15 bases between them. The germline CDR1 and CDR2 sequences are SGDLS and YYNGEE. CDR3 length equals 17 residues. CDR3 protein: CASSVAALSVPGNTIYF. The CDR3 region has the DNA TGTGCCAGCAGCGTAGCCGCCCTGAGCGTACCTGGAAACACCATATATTTT.